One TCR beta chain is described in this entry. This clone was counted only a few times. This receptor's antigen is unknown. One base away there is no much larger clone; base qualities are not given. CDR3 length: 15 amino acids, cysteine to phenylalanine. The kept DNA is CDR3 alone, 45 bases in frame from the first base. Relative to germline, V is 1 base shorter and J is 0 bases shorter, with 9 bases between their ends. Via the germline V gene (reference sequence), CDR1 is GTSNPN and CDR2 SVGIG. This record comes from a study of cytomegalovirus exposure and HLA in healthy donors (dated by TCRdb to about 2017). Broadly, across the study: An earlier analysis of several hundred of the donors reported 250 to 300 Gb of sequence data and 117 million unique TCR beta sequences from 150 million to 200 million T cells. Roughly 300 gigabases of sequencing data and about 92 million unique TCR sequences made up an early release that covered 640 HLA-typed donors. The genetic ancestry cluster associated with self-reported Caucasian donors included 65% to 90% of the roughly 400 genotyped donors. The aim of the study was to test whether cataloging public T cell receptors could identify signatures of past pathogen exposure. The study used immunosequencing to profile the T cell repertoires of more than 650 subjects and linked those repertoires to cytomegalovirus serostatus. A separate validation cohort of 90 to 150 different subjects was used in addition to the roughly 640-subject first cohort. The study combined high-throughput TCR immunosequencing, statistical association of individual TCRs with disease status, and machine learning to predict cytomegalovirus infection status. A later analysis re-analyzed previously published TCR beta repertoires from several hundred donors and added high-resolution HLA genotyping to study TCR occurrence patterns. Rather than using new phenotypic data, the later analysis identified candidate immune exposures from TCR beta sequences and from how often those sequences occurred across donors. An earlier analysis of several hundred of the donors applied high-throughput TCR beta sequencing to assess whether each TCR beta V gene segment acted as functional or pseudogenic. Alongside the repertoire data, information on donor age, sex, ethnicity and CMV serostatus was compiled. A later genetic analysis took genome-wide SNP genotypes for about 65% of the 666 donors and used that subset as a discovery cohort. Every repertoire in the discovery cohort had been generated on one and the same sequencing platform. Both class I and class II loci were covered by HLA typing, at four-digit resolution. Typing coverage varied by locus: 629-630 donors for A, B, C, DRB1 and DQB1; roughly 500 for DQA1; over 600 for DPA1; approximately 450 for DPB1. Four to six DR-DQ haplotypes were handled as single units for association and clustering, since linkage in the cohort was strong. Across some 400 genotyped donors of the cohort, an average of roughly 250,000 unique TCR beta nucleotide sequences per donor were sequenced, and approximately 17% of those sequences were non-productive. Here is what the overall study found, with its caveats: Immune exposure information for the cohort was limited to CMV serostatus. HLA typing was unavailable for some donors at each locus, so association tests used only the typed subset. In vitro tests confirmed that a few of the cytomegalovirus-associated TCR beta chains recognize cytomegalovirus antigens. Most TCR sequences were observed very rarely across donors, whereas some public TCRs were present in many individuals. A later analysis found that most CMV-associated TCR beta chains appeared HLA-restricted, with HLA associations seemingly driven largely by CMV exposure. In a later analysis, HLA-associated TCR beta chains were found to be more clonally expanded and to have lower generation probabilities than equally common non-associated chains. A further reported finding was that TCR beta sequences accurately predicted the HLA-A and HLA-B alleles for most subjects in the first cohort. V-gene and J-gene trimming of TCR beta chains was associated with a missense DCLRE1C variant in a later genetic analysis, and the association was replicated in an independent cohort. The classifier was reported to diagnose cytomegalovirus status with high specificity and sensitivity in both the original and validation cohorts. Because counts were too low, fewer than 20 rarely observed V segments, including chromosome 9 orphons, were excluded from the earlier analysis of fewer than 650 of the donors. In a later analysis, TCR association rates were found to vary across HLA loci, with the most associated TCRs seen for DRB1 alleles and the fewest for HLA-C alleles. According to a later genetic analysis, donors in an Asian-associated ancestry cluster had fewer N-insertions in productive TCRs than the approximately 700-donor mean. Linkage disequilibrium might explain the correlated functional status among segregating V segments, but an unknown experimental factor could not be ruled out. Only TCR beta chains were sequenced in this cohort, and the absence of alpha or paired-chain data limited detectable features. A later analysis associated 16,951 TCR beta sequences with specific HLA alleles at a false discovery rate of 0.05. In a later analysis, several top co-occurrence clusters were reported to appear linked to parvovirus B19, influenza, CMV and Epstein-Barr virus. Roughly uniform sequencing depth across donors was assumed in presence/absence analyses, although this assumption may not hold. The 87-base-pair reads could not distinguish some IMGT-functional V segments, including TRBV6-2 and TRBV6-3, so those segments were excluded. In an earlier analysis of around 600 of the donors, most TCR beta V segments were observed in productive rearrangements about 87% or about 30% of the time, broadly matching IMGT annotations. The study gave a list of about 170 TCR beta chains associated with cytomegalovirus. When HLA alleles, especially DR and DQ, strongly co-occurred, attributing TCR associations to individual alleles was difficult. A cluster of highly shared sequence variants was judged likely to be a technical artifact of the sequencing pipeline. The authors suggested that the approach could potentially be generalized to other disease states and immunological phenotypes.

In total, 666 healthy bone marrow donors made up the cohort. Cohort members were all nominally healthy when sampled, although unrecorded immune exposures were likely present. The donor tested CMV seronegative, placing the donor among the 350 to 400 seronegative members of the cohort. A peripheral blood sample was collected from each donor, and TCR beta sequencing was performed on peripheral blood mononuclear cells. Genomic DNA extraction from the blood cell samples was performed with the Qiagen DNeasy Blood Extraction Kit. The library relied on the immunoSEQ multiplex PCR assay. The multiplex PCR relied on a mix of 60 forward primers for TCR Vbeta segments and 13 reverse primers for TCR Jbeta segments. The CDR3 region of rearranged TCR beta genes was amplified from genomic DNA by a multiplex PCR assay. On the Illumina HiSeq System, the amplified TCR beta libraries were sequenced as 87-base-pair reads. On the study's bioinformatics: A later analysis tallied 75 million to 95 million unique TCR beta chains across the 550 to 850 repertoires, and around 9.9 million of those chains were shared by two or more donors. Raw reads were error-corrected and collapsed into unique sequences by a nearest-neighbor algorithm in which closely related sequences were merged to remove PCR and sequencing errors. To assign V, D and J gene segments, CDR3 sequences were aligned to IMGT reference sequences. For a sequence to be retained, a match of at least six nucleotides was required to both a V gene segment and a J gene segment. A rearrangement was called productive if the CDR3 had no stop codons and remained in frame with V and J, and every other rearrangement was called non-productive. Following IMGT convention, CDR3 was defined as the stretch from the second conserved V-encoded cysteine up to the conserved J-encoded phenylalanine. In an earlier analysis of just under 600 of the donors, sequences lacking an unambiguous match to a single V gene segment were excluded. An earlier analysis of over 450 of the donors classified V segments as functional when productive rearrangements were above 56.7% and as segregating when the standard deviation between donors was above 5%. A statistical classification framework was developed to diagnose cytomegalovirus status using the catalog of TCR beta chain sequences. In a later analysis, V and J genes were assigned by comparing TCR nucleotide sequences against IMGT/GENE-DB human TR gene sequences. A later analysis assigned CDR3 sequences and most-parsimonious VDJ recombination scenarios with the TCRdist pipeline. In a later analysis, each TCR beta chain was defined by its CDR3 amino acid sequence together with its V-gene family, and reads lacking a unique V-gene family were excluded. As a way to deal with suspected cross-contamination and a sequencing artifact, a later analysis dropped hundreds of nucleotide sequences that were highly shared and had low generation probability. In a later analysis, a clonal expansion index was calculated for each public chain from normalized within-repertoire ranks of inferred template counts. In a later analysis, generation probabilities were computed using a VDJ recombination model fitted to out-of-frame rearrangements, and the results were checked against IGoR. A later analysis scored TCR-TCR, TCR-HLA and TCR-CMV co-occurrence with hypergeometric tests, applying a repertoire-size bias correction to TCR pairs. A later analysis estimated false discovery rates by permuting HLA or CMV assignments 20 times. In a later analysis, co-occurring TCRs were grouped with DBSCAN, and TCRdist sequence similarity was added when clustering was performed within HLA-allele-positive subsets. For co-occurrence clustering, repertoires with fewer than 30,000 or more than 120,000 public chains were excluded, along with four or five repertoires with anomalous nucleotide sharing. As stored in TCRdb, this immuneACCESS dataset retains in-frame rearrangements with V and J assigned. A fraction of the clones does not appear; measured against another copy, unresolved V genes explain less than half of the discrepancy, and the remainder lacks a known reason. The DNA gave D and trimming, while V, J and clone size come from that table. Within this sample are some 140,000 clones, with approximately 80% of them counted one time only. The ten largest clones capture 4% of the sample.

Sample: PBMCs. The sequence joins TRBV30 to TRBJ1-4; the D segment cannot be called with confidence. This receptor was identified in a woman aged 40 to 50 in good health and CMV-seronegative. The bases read TGTGCCTGGAGTGATTTCCGGGCAACTAATGAAAAACTGTTTTTT. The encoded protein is CAWSDFRATNEKLFF.